This is a list of T cell receptor beta chains from one sample in a study of blood T cells in healthy people across ages. TCRdb analysed the 5' RACE reads with MiXCR anew, one entry per CDR3 protein. Of approximately 1.5 million distinct CDR3 sequences listed, around 36% are singletons. Sequencing input: blood. The receptors here all came from a woman in her twenties or thirties in good health. CDR3s include the opening cysteine and the closing phenylalanine or tryptophan. A D gene is named only where the DNA matches it firmly. The size entry is marked missing in some rows and otherwise reads once, few, many or a size class.

V: TRBV7-8
D: NA
J: TRBJ2-5
size: NA
DNA: TGTGCCAGCAGCCGAGACCGGGACACCCAAGAGACCCAGTACTTC
CDR3: CASSRDRDTQETQYF

V: TRBV5-5
D: NA
J: TRBJ1-2
size: NA
DNA: TGTGCCAGCAGCCAGAACGGAGCTAACTATGGCTACACCTTC
CDR3: CASSQNGANYGYTF

V: TRBV18
D: NA
J: TRBJ2-3
size: NA
DNA: TGTGCCAGCTCACCACTCACGACGACCAGCACAGATACGCAGTATTTT
CDR3: CASSPLTTTSTDTQYF

V: TRBV6-5
D: TRBD1
J: TRBJ2-5
size: many
DNA: TGTGCCAGCAGTTACTCGATGGCAGGGGGAGAGACCCAGTACTTC
CDR3: CASSYSMAGGETQYF

V: TRBV20-1
D: NA
J: TRBJ1-2
size: few
DNA: TGCAGTGCTAAGGCGCCCGGGGGCTACACCTTC
CDR3: CSAKAPGGYTF

V: TRBV6-2/TRBV6-3
D: TRBD2
J: TRBJ2-5
size: NA
DNA: TGTGCCAGCCAGGGACTAGCGGACATTTTCCAGGAGACCCAGTACTTC
CDR3: CASQGLADIFQETQYF

V: TRBV6-5
D: NA
J: TRBJ1-5
size: NA
DNA: TGTGCCAGCAGTTACTCCCTTGATCAGGGAGCAATTAATCAGCCCCAGCATTTT
CDR3: CASSYSLDQGAINQPQHF

V: TRBV19
D: TRBD2
J: TRBJ2-1
size: few
DNA: TGTGCCAGTAGCCGACTAGCGGGAACCAATGAGCAGTTCTTC
CDR3: CASSRLAGTNEQFF

V: TRBV6-1
D: NA
J: TRBJ1-2
size: NA
DNA: TGTGCCAGCAGTGAATACGTCGGAAACTATGGCTACACCTTC
CDR3: CASSEYVGNYGYTF

V: TRBV19
D: TRBD1
J: TRBJ2-3
size: NA
DNA: TGTGCCAGTAGCATTGACAGGGGACGCCAGGATACGCAGTATTTT
CDR3: CASSIDRGRQDTQYF

V: TRBV4-1
D: NA
J: TRBJ1-5
size: few
DNA: TGCGCCAGCAGCAACACCGATAGCAATCAGCCCCAGCATTTT
CDR3: CASSNTDSNQPQHF

V: TRBV7-2
D: TRBD2
J: TRBJ2-3
size: NA
DNA: TGTGCCAGCAGCTCCAGGTGGGGCGGGAGAGTCACAGATACGCAGTATTTT
CDR3: CASSSRWGGRVTDTQYF

V: TRBV10-3
D: TRBD2
J: TRBJ2-5
size: NA
DNA: TGTGCCATCGGTGCAGCGGGGGGAGGGGAGACCCAGTACTTC
CDR3: CAIGAAGGGETQYF

V: TRBV20-1
D: TRBD1
J: TRBJ1-2
size: NA
DNA: TGCAGTGCTTGGACAGGGGGTACCTATGGCTACACCTTC
CDR3: CSAWTGGTYGYTF

V: TRBV14
D: NA
J: TRBJ2-3
size: few
DNA: TGTGCCAGCAGCCAAGATCTATCCAGCACAGATACGCAGTATTTT
CDR3: CASSQDLSSTDTQYF

V: TRBV27
D: NA
J: TRBJ2-5
size: NA
DNA: TGTGCCAGCAGCCCCGTTGGGGGGACAGAACGCCAAGAGACCCAGTACTTC
CDR3: CASSPVGGTERQETQYF

V: TRBV6-2/TRBV6-3
D: TRBD2
J: TRBJ2-3
size: NA
DNA: TGTGCCAACAGTTACACCGCCGGGACTAGCGGCACAGATACGCAGTATTTT
CDR3: CANSYTAGTSGTDTQYF

V: TRBV5-1
D: TRBD1
J: TRBJ1-1
size: NA
DNA: TGCGCCAGCAGCTTGGATGGACAGGGGGCTCTTGGGTTTGTGAACACTGAAGCTTTCTTT
CDR3: CASSLDGQGALGFVNTEAFF

V: TRBV3-1
D: NA
J: TRBJ2-7
size: NA
DNA: TGTGCCAGCAGCCAAGGGGTAGCGGCCAGTCGTGAGCAGTACTTC
CDR3: CASSQGVAASREQYF

V: TRBV28
D: TRBD1
J: TRBJ2-7
size: NA
DNA: TGTGCCAGCAGTTTATGGCTGGGACAGGGAATCAGGAGCTCCTACGAGCAGTACTTC
CDR3: CASSLWLGQGIRSSYEQYF

V: TRBV15
D: NA
J: TRBJ1-1
size: NA
DNA: TGTGCCGCCAGCAGAGAACCGGGTCGGTACACTGAAGCTTTCTTT
CDR3: CAASREPGRYTEAFF

V: TRBV4-2
D: NA
J: TRBJ2-5
size: NA
DNA: TGTGCCAGCAGCCAAGCTAGGGAACTAGCTCAAGAGACCCAGTACTTC
CDR3: CASSQARELAQETQYF

V: TRBV3-1
D: NA
J: TRBJ2-7
size: NA
DNA: TGTGCCAGCAGCCAGCAACTTGGAGAGCAGTACTTC
CDR3: CASSQQLGEQYF

V: TRBV3-1
D: TRBD1
J: TRBJ2-3
size: NA
DNA: TGTGCCAGCAGCCAAGGGGACAGTGGGCAGTATTTT
CDR3: CASSQGDSGQYF

V: TRBV4-1
D: TRBD1
J: TRBJ2-3
size: many
DNA: TGCGCCAGCAGTTACATCGGGACAGCAGGGGCAGATACGCAGTATTTT
CDR3: CASSYIGTAGADTQYF

V: TRBV27
D: TRBD2
J: TRBJ2-1
size: NA
DNA: TGTGCCAGCAGGGGACTAGCGAACTCCTACAATGAGCAGTTCTTC
CDR3: CASRGLANSYNEQFF

V: TRBV12-3/TRBV12-4
D: TRBD1
J: TRBJ1-5
size: NA
DNA: TGTGCCAGCAGTCTCACCTTTACAGGGGGCAATCAGCCCCAGCATTTT
CDR3: CASSLTFTGGNQPQHF

V: TRBV9
D: NA
J: TRBJ2-3
size: many
DNA: TGTGCCAGCAGCGTAGGGGGATTCAGCACAGATACGCAGTATTTT
CDR3: CASSVGGFSTDTQYF